One T cell receptor (beta chain) is described in this entry. The antigen is undetermined. The sample comes from a study of shared clonotypes between healthy human individuals. Background on the study: Donors consisted of a couple of women and three men between 18 and 49. CD4 naive cells filled three plates per donor, CD4 memory three, CD8 naive two and CD8 memory one.

Sequenced by immunoSEQ multiplex PCR; TCRdb stores in-frame clones only, minus some. The table records about 1 million clones, around four fifths of them present only once. Study results and caveats: When compared with the clonotypes that were shared by all four sorted-subset donors, the non-shared clonotypes turned out to have lower generation probabilities.

The sequence was collected from a man younger than 35 in good health. Sequencing used memory CD4+ T cells sorted from blood. Documented subset: CD45RA-negative fraction.

CDR3 sequence reads: CAWRSQETQYF. CDR3 DNA sequence: TGTGCCTGGCGATCCCAAGAGACCCAGTACTTC. This sequence joins TRBV30 and TRBJ2-5, with D unresolved. V shed 5 bases and J shed 1 base, with 5 bases lying between them. Germline V CDR1 and CDR2: GTSNPN, SVGIG (reference sequence). CDR3 size: 11 residues.